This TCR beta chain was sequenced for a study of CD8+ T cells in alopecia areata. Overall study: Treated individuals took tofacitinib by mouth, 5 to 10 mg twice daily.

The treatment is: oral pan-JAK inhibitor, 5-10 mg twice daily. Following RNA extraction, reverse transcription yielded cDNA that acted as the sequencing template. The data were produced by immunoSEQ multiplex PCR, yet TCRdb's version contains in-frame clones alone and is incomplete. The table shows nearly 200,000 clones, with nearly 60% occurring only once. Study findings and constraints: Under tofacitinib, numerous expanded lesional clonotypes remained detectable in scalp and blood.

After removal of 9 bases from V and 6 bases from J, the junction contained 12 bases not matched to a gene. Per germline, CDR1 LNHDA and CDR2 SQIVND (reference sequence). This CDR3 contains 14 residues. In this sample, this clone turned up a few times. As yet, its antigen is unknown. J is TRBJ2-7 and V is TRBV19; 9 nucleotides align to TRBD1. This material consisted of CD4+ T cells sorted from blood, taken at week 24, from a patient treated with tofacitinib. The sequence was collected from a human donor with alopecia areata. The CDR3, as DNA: TGTGCCAGCGGACAGGGGATTATATCTTCCGAGCAGTACTTC. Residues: CASGQGIISSEQYF.